This T cell receptor beta chain was found in a study of T cell responses to AZD1222 COVID-19 vaccine. V was clipped by 0 bases and J by 10 bases; unmatched bases: 8. From germline, CDR1 is SGHRS and CDR2 YFSETQ. The CDR3 totals 16 residues. Libraries were prepared by immunoSEQ multiplex PCR; TCRdb keeps only in-frame clonotypes and omits some of them. The repertoire holds some 98,000 clones, with about 81% as singletons. Study findings and constraints: Unmutated variant regions are reportedly targeted by nearly half of spike-specific TCRs. Researchers report vaccine-associated CD4 TCRs spanning spike, with dominance at 160-218 and 743-854.

A remark on this clone: The antigen remains unidentified.

Sequencing was performed on peripheral blood, taken 28 days after the second AZD1222 dose. The receptor was isolated from an adult who received the AZD1222 COVID-19 vaccine. The chain has TRBV5-1 and TRBJ2-1; 12 bases agree with TRBD2. As DNA, the CDR3 is TGCGCCAGCAGCTTGGGACTAGCGGGAGAGGGAGAGGAGCAGTTCTTC. As protein: CASSLGLAGEGEEQFF.